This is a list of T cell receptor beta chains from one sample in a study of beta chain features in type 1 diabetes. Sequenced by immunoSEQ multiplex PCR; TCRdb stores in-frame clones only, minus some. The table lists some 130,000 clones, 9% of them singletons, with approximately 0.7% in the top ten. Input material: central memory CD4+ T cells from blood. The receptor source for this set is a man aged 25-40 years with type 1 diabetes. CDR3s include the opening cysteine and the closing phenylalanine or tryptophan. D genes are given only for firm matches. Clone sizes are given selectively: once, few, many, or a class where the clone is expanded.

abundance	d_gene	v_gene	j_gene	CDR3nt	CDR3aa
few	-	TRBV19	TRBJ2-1	TGTGCCAGTAGTATAGGATGGCGGGGTAATGAGCAGTTCTTC	CASSIGWRGNEQFF
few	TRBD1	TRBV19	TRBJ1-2	TGTGCCAGTAGTGACAGGGGCTATGGCTACACCTTC	CASSDRGYGYTF
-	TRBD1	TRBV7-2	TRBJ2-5	TGTGCCAGCAGCTTAGCCGGGACAGGGGGAGAGACCCAGTACTTC	CASSLAGTGGETQYF
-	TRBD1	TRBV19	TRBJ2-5	TGTGCCACAAGGGACAGACATGAGACCCAGTACTTC	CATRDRHETQYF
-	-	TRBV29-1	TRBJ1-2	TGCAGCGTTGAAGGCAGGGAAGTGAGGGGCTACACCTTC	CSVEGREVRGYTF
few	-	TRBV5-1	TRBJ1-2	TGCGCCAGCAGCTGGGCGCGGGGGAACTATGGCTACACCTTC	CASSWARGNYGYTF
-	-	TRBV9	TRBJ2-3	TGTGCCAGCAGCGTAAGCCCCGGACAGTCCACAGATACGCAGTATTTT	CASSVSPGQSTDTQYF
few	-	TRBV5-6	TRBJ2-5	TGTGCCAGCAGCTTATGGCAGGTGATCGAGACCCAGTACTTC	CASSLWQVIETQYF
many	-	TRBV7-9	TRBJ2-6	TGTGCCAGCAGCTTCAGTTCCTCTGGGGCCAACGTCCTGACTTTC	CASSFSSSGANVLTF
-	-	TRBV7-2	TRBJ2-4	TGTGCCAGCAGCTTTGGGCCTATGAAGGACATTCAGTACTTC	CASSFGPMKDIQYF
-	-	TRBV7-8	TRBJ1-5	TGTGCCAGCTCTAGGCCCAATCAGCCCCAGCATTTT	CASSRPNQPQHF
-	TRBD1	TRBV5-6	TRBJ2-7	TGTGCCAGCAGCTTGGGGGGACAGGGAGCCGAGCAGTACTTC	CASSLGGQGAEQYF
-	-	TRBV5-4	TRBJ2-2	TGTGCCAGCAGCTTGAGCATTAGCACCGGGGAGCTGTTTTTT	CASSLSISTGELFF
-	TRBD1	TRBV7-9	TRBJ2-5	TGTGCCAGCAGCTTAAACAGGGGCGCAGAGACCCAGTACTTC	CASSLNRGAETQYF
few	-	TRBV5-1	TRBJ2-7	TGCGCCAGCAGCTTGGCTGGAGTACTCTACGAGCAGTACTTC	CASSLAGVLYEQYF
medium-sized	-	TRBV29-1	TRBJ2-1	TGCAGCGTTGTTAGGGGCTCCTACAATGAGCAGTTCTTC	CSVVRGSYNEQFF